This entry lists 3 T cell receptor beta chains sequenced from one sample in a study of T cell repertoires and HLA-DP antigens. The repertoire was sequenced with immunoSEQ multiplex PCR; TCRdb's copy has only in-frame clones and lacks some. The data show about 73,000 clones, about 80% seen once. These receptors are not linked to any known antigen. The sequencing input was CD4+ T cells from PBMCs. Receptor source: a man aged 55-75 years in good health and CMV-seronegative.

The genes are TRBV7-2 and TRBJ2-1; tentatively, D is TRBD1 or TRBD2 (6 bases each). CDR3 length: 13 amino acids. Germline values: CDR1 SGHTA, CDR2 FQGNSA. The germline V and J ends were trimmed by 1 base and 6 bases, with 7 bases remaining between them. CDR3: CASSLEGGNEQFF. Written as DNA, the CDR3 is TGTGCCAGCAGCTTAGAGGGGGGCAATGAGCAGTTCTTC.

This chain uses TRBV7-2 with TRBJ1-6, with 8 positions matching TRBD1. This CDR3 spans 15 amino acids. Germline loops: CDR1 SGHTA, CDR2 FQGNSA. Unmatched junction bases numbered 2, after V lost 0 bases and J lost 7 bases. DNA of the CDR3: TGTGCCAGCAGCTTAGCGGGACAGGTCAATTCACCCCTCCACTTT. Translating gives CASSLAGQVNSPLHF.

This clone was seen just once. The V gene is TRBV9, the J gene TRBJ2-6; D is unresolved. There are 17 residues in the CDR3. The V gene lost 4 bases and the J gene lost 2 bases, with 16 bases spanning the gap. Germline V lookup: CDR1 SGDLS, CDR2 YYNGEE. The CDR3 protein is CASSPNRDRAGANVLTF. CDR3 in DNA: TGTGCCAGCAGCCCGAATCGAGACCGGGCTGGGGCCAACGTCCTGACTTTC. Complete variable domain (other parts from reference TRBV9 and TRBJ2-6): DSGVTQTPKHLITATGQRVTLRCSPRSGDLSVYWYQQSLDQGLQFLIQYYNGEERAKGNILERFSAQQFPDLHSELNLSSLELGDSALYFCASSPNRDRAGANVLTFGAGSRLTVL.